This T cell receptor (beta chain) is from a study of siplizumab effects on memory and regulatory T cells. In germline, CDR1 is MNHNS, CDR2 SASEGT. The CDR3 loop spans 14 amino acids. Clones were read by immunoSEQ multiplex PCR, and TCRdb kept only the in-frame ones, dropping some. Among 70,000 to 100,000 clones listed, 96% were seen once. The clonotype was recovered from a human donor in good health. Sequencing input: naive CD4+ T cells sorted from blood. The rearrangement joins TRBV6-1 to TRBJ2-5; 9 nucleotides match TRBD1. The DNA end favors TRBJ2-7, so the J call may be wrong. This CDR3 reads CASRGDRVPYEQYF. The CDR3 DNA reads TGTGCCAGCAGAGGGGACAGGGTCCCCTACGAGCAGTACTTC.